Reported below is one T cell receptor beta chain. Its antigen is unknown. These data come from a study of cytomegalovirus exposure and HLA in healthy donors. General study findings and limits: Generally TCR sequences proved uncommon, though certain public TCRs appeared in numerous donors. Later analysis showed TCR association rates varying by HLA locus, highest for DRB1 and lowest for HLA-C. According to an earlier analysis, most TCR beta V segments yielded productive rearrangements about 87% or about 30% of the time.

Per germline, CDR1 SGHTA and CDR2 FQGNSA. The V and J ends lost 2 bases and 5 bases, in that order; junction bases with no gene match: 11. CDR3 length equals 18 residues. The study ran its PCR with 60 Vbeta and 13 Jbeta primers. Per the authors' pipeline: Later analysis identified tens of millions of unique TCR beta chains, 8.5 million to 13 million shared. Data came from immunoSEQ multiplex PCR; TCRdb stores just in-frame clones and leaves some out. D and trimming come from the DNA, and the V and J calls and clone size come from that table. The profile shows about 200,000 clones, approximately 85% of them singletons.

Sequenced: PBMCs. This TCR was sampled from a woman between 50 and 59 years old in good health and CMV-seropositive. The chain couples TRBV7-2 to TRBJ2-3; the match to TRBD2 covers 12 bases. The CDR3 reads CASSLSPSGGGPKDTQYF. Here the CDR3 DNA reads TGTGCCAGCAGCTTAAGCCCTAGCGGGGGGGGTCCAAAAGATACGCAGTATTTT.